This T cell receptor beta chain emerged from a study of monozygotic twins with inflammatory bowel disease. Germline assignment: CDR1 KGHDR and CDR2 SFDVKD. The CDR3 runs 14 residues. Each sample had eight separate cDNA synthesis reactions. Using the 5' RACE reads, TCRdb records one entry per CDR3 protein without DNA. The sample has approximately 330,000 distinct CDR3 sequences; the top ten hold roughly 2%. The blood volume drawn from each donor was 2 to 3 ml. Investigators pulled total RNA out of whole blood and did not sort T cells. Specimen: blood. This TCR was recovered from a human donor with ulcerative colitis or Crohn's disease, or a healthy co-twin of an affected twin (not recorded which). The chain employs TRBV24-1 and TRBJ2-2. The CDR3 is CATSGTMGTGELFF.